The TCR beta chain under discussion was sequenced for a study of blood T cell repertoires in COVID-19. Study summary: PBMCs, B-cell-depleted T cells, or T cells were the source of the cDNA or gDNA that made up the material.

The CDR3 is 14 amino acids. V lost 6 bases to trimming and J lost 1 base, with 13 bases between them. Germline lookup yields CDR1 SGHAT and CDR2 FQNNGV. In the original workflow: Cell counts per sample came from amplifying reference gene primers. Clones were read by immunoSEQ multiplex PCR, and TCRdb kept only the in-frame ones, dropping some. The DNA gave D and trimming, while V, J and clone size come from that table. The repertoire holds 250,000 to 300,000 clones, with about 91% as singletons. Sequenced sample: peripheral blood. This receptor was obtained from a woman in her twenties or thirties who had recovered from COVID-19. The chain links TRBV11-2 to TRBJ2-7; tentative D call: TRBD2 (6 bases). CDR3 sequence reads: CASSSTRESYEQYF. The CDR3 DNA follows: TGTGCCAGCAGTAGTACCCGGGAGTCCTACGAGCAGTACTTC. Complete variable domain (other parts from reference TRBV11-2 and TRBJ2-7): EAGVAQSPRYKIIEKRQSVAFWCNPISGHATLYWYQQILGQGPKLLIQFQNNGVVDDSQLPKDRFSAERLKGVDSTLKIQPAKLEDSAVYLCASSSTRESYEQYFGPGTRLTVT.